The text below deals with one T cell receptor (beta chain). The researchers put roughly 200,000 CFSE-labeled responder cells into plates with roughly 200,000 irradiated, violet-dye-labeled stimulator cells. These data are taken from a study of graft-versus-host responses after intestinal transplantation. This CDR3 is built from 14 residues. Per the germline V gene, CDR1 is SGHTS and CDR2 is YDEGEE. V lost 1 base, J lost 6 bases, and 4 bases stayed unmatched. Sequencing used immunoSEQ multiplex PCR; TCRdb keeps in-frame clones, though not all of them. The table has approximately 8,600 clones, around 29% seen once.

The sequences come from alloreactive CD4+ T cells from a mixed lymphocyte reaction culture, collected before intestinal transplant. Subset denoted: CFSE-low proliferating T cells sorted from roughly 6-day pre-transplant mixed lymphocyte reaction (GvH or HvG direction). This clonotype was obtained from a human patient who received an intestinal transplant. The gene calls are TRBV5-8 and TRBJ1-5, with 7 bases that match TRBD1. The CDR3 nucleotides read TGTGCCAGCAGCTTGACAGGGGCGGCTCAGCCCCAGCATTTT. Its protein product is CASSLTGAAQPQHF. Looking up the rest from reference TRBV5-8 and TRBJ1-5 gives the full variable domain: EAGVTQSPTHLIKTRGQQATLRCSPISGHTSVYWYQQALGLGLQFLLWYDEGEERNRGNFPPRFSGRQFPNYSSELNVNALELEDSALYLCASSLTGAAQPQHFGDGTRLSIL.